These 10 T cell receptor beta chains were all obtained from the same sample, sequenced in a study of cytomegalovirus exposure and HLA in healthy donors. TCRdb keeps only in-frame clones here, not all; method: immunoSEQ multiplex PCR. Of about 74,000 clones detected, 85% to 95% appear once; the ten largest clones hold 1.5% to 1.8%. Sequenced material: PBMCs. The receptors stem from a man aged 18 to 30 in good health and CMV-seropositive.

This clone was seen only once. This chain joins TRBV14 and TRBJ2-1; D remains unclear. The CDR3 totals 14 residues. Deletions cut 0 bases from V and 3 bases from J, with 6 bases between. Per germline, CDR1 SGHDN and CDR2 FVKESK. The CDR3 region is CASSQDRSYNEQFF. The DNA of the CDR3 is TGTGCCAGCAGCCAAGATCGGAGCTACAATGAGCAGTTCTTC.

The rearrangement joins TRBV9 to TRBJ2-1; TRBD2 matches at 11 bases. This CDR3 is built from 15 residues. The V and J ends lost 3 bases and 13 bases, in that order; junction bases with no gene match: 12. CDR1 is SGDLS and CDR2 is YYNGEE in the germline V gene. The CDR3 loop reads CASSGPGLAAGDQFF. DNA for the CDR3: TGTGCCAGCAGCGGGCCGGGACTAGCGGCCGGGGACCAGTTCTTC.

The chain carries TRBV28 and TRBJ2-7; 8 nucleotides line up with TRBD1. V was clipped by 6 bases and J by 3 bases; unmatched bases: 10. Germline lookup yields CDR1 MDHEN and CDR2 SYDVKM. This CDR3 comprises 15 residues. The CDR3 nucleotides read TGTGCCAGCAGAGATACCGACAGGGGCCTCTACGAGCAGTACTTC. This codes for CASRDTDRGLYEQYF.

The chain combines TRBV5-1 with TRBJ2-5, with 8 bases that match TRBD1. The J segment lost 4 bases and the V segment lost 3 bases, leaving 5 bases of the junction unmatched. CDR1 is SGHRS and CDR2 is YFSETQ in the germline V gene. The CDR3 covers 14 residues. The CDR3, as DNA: TGCGCCAGCAGCTCGGACAGGGCCACAGAGACCCAGTACTTC. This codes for CASSSDRATETQYF.

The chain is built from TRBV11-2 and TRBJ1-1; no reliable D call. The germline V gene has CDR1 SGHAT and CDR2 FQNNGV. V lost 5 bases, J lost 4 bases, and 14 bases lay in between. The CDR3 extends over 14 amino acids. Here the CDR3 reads CASSPGRSGTEAFF. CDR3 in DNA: TGTGCCAGCAGCCCAGGCAGGAGCGGCACTGAAGCTTTCTTT. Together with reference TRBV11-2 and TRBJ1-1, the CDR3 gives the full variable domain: EAGVAQSPRYKIIEKRQSVAFWCNPISGHATLYWYQQILGQGPKLLIQFQNNGVVDDSQLPKDRFSAERLKGVDSTLKIQPAKLEDSAVYLCASSPGRSGTEAFFGQGTRLTVV.

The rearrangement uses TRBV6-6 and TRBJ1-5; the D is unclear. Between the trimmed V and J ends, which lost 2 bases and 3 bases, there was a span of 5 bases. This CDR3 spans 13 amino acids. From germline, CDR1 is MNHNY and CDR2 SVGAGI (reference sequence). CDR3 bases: TGTGCCAGCAGTTACGAGGCCAATCAGCCCCAGCATTTT. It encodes CASSYEANQPQHF.

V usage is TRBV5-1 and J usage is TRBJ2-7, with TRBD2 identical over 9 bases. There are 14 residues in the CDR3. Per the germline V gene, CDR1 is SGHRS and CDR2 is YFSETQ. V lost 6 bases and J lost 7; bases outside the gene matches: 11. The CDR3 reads CASKVLAGQGEQYF. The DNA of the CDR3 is TGCGCCAGCAAAGTCCTAGCGGGACAAGGTGAGCAGTACTTC.

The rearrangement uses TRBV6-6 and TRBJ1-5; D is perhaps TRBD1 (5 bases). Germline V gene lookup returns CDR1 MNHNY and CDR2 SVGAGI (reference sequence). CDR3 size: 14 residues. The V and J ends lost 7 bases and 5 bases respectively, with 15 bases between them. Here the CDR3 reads CASIGRDSHQPQHF. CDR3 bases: TGTGCCAGCATCGGCCGGGACTCCCATCAGCCCCAGCATTTT.

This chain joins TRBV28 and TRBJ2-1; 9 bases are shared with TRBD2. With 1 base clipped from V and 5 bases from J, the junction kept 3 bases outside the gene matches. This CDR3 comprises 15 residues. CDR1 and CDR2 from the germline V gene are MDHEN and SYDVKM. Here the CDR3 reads CASSLLTSGHNEQFF. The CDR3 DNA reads TGTGCCAGCAGTTTATTGACTAGCGGTCACAATGAGCAGTTCTTC.

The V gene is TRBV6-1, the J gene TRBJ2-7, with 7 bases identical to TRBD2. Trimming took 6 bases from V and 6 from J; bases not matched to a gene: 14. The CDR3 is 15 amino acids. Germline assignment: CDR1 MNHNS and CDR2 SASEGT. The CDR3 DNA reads TGTGCCAGCAGAGATTTCGGACTAGAGTTAAGCGAGCAGTACTTC. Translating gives CASRDFGLELSEQYF.